This TCR beta chain was sequenced in a study of T cell repertoires in cytomegalovirus infection. The CDR3 contains 13 residues. Deletions cut 2 bases from V and 5 bases from J, with 7 bases between. Germline CDR1 MNHEY, CDR2 SMNVEV (reference sequence). TCRdb reprocessed the reads with MiXCR, giving one entry per CDR3 protein. The repertoire holds tens of thousands of distinct CDR3 sequences, with about 21% as singletons. This clonotype turned up a few times. Its antigen is undetermined. The specimen comprised CD8+ T cells from cultured PBMCs, sampled from culture after CMV antigen stimulation. The genes are TRBV27 and TRBJ1-5; no firm D call. The source of this sequence is a human donor in good health (CMV status not recorded). Some clones in this sample may be carry-over from other donors' samples. The CDR3 region is CASSLRIHQPQHF. Written as DNA, the CDR3 is TGTGCCAGCAGTTTACGCATCCATCAGCCCCAGCATTTT.